Presented here are 30 T cell receptor beta chains from one specimen sequenced in a study of T cell responses to AZD1222 COVID-19 vaccine (dated by TCRdb to 2020 to 2023). Libraries were built with the immunoSEQ multiplex PCR assay. Not all clones reach the TCRdb copy of this immuneACCESS table, which keeps in-frame sequences only. Checked studies attribute under half of the gap to unresolved V genes and leave the rest unexplained. The sample contains about 140,000 clones, roughly 92% of them found a single time. The ten biggest clones cover 4% to 5.5% of the sample. This sample's time point label indicates: baseline before first vaccination. The sequences come from peripheral blood, collected on day 0 of AZD1222 vaccination. The receptors stem from an adult in good health.

The chain carries TRBV5-5 and TRBJ2-7, with a possible D match to TRBD1 (6 bases). The germline V and J ends were trimmed by 3 bases and 0 bases, with 16 bases remaining between them. CDR3 length: 16 residues. The germline gives CDR1 SGHKS, CDR2 YYEKEE (reference sequence). The DNA of the CDR3 is TGTGCCAGCAGCTATGCTCTGGGGGCCGACTCCTACGAGCAGTACTTC. Translating it yields CASSYALGADSYEQYF. The full variable domain, rest sourced from reference TRBV5-5 and TRBJ2-7, is DAGVTQSPTHLIKTRGQQVTLRCSPISGHKSVSWYQQVLGQGPQFIFQYYEKEERGRGNFPDRFSARQFPNYSSELNVNALLLGDSALYLCASSYALGADSYEQYFGPGTRLTVT.

This clone occurred a few times. The chain links TRBV28 to TRBJ1-2; D remains ambiguous. The CDR3 runs 13 residues. Germline V gene data show CDR1 as MDHEN and CDR2 as SYDVKM. With 6 bases removed from V and 2 bases from J, the gap between germline ends came to 10 bases. The CDR3 nucleotides are TGTGCCAGCAGGCCACAGAGAAACTATGGCTACACCTTC. This encodes CASRPQRNYGYTF.

The chain joins TRBV5-1 to TRBJ2-7; no clear D. This CDR3 is built from 14 residues. CDR1 is SGHRS, CDR2 YFSETQ, per germline. The V end was cut by 0 bases, the J end by 5 bases, with 12 bases between. This CDR3 reads CASSLDAQLDEQYF. CDR3 DNA sequence: TGCGCCAGCAGCTTGGATGCTCAATTGGACGAGCAGTACTTC.

This chain joins TRBV27 and TRBJ1-4; D not resolved. Germline CDR1 reads MNHEY; CDR2 reads SMNVEV (reference sequence). The length of the CDR3 is 14 residues. V shed 4 bases and J shed 4 bases, with 10 bases lying between them. The CDR3 DNA is TGTGCCAGCAGTTCTGCCAGGCTTAATGAAAAACTGTTTTTT. Residues: CASSSARLNEKLFF.

The chain uses TRBV6-5 and TRBJ2-2, with D possibly TRBD1 on 6 matching bases. This CDR3 comprises 14 residues. In germline, CDR1 is MNHEY, CDR2 SVGAGI. V was clipped by 4 bases and J by 10 bases, with 16 bases between them. The CDR3 DNA follows: TGTGCCAGCAGTTCGGGACAATCCTCCTTGGAGCTGTTTTTT. As protein: CASSSGQSSLELFF.

This chain joins TRBV5-6 and TRBJ2-7; maybe TRBD1 (6 bases). V lost 3 bases to trimming and J lost 2 bases, with 12 bases between them. This CDR3 region has 14 residues. Germline assignment: CDR1 SGHDT and CDR2 YYEEEE. CDR3 nucleotide sequence: TGTGCCAGCAGCTGGATGGGGGACACCTACGAGCAGTACTTC. Translated: CASSWMGDTYEQYF.

V gene TRBV4-1 combines with J gene TRBJ2-3; maybe TRBD1 (5 bases). V was pared by 1 base and J by 4 bases, with 15 bases between. Germline CDR1 reads MGHRA; CDR2 reads YSYEKL. This CDR3 region has 16 residues. Here the CDR3 reads CASSQGGLAAPDTQYF. Here the CDR3 DNA reads TGCGCCAGCAGCCAAGGGGGCTTGGCGGCCCCAGATACGCAGTATTTT.

The V and J genes are TRBV29-1 and TRBJ2-1, with 11 positions matching TRBD2. Germline V gene lookup returns CDR1 SQVTM and CDR2 ANQGSEA. This CDR3 contains 14 residues. The V and J ends lost 5 bases and 4 bases, in that order; junction bases with no gene match: 4. The CDR3 DNA follows: TGCAGCGTTTTTCGACTAGCGGGATACAATGAGCAGTTCTTC. It encodes CSVFRLAGYNEQFF.

The J gene is TRBJ2-5, the V gene TRBV7-2; D remains unclear. This CDR3 contains 13 residues. Germline CDR1 SGHTA, CDR2 FQGNSA. V was shortened by 1 base and J by 1 base, with 4 bases between the two germline ends. CDR3 protein: CASSLESQETQYF. DNA for the CDR3: TGTGCCAGCAGCTTAGAGAGCCAAGAGACCCAGTACTTC.

V usage is TRBV2 and J usage is TRBJ1-1; possible D gene TRBD1, 5 bases. Germline loops: CDR1 SNHLY, CDR2 FYNNEI. The CDR3 spans 14 residues. With 6 bases removed from V and 1 base from J, the gap between germline ends came to 12 bases. The DNA of the CDR3 is TGTGCCAGCAGCGCTTTGACAGCGAACACTGAAGCTTTCTTT. Translating gives CASSALTANTEAFF. The full variable domain, its missing parts supplied by reference TRBV2 and TRBJ1-1, is EPEVTQTPSHQVTQMGQEVILRCVPISNHLYFYWYRQILGQKVEFLVSFYNNEISEKSEIFDDQFSVERPDGSNFTLKIRSTKLEDSAMYFCASSALTANTEAFFGQGTRLTVV.

The gene calls are TRBV3-1 (or the pseudogene TRBV3-2) and TRBJ1-6; tentatively, D is TRBD1 (6 bases). The V gene's germline CDR1 is LGHDT and CDR2 YNNKEL (reference sequence). This CDR3 is built from 17 residues. Trimming shortened V by 3 bases and J by 6 bases, and 18 bases separated the two germline ends. As DNA, the CDR3 is TGTGCCAGCAGCCAGTTTACAGGGCCATCTTTTAATTCACCCCTCCACTTT. Amino acid sequence: CASSQFTGPSFNSPLHF.

J is TRBJ2-7 and V is TRBV5-1; 7 positions agree with TRBD1. The V segment lost 4 bases and the J segment 3 bases; nucleotides outside the gene matches: 13. This CDR3 is built from 16 residues. Looked up from germline, CDR1 is SGHRS and CDR2 is YFSETQ. CDR3 amino acids: CASSVDRVGAFYEQYF. The CDR3 bases are TGCGCCAGCAGCGTCGACAGGGTAGGGGCTTTCTACGAGCAGTACTTC.

The chain employs TRBV13 and TRBJ2-1; weak D call: TRBD1 (5 bases). The CDR3 loop spans 15 amino acids. CDR1 is PRHDT and CDR2 is FYEKMQ in the germline V gene (reference sequence). V shed 4 bases and J shed 5 bases, with 15 bases lying between them. For the CDR3, the DNA is TGTGCCAGCAGCTACCGCGTCGACAGAGACAATGAGCAGTTCTTC. Amino acids: CASSYRVDRDNEQFF.

The gene calls are TRBV10-3 and TRBJ1-3; D is possibly TRBD1 (5 bases). With 7 bases removed from V and 1 base from J, the gap between germline ends came to 20 bases. CDR3 length: 17 amino acids. Per germline, CDR1 ENHRY and CDR2 SYGVKD. In nucleotides, the CDR3 is TGTGCCATCACCCCACGAGACAGTAGGGAATCTGGAAACACCATATATTTT. Translated: CAITPRDSRESGNTIYF.

This clone was recorded only once. The J gene is TRBJ2-7, the V gene TRBV5-1; D may match TRBD1 or TRBD2 (5 bases each). Germline V gene sequence: CDR1 SGHRS, CDR2 YFSETQ. V was cut by 4 bases and J by 0 bases, with 11 bases left in between. The CDR3 runs 14 residues. The CDR3, as DNA: TGCGCCAGCAGCGGTCGGGACGTCTCCTACGAGCAGTACTTC. Translating it yields CASSGRDVSYEQYF.

In its sample, this clone was seen once. The chain is built from TRBV4-1 and TRBJ1-2; D is possibly TRBD1 (5 bases). Germline CDR1 is MGHRA and CDR2 is YSYEKL. V lost 3 bases to trimming and J lost 0 bases, with 20 bases between them. The CDR3 runs 18 residues. In nucleotides, the CDR3 is TGCGCCAGCAGCCACCCCCACGGGGCCGGTGCCTCTAACTATGGCTACACCTTC. Amino acids: CASSHPHGAGASNYGYTF.

The chain recombines TRBV11-2 with TRBJ1-4; D possibly corresponds to TRBD1 (6 bases). V gave up 5 bases and J gave up 7 bases, with 14 bases separating them. Germline loops: CDR1 SGHAT, CDR2 FQNNGV. The CDR3 consists of 14 residues. The CDR3 DNA sequence: TGTGCCAGCAGCCTTACAGGGTTGGGTGAAAAACTGTTTTTT. Translated, it gives CASSLTGLGEKLFF.

The chain carries TRBV3-1 (or the pseudogene TRBV3-2) and TRBJ1-2; maybe TRBD1 (6 bases). V gave up 2 bases and J gave up 8 bases, with 15 bases separating them. The CDR3 consists of 14 residues. Germline CDR1 reads LGHDT; CDR2 reads YNNKEL (reference sequence). CDR3 region: CASSQLTGFQGYTF. The CDR3 DNA sequence: TGTGCCAGCAGCCAATTAACAGGGTTTCAAGGCTACACCTTC.

The V and J genes are TRBV29-1 and TRBJ2-7; D is ambiguous. CDR3 length: 11 residues. V dropped 4 bases and J dropped 3 bases, with 7 bases sitting between them. Germline CDR1 reads SQVTM; CDR2 reads ANQGSEA. Here the CDR3 DNA reads TGCAGCGTTGTCTCCGGCTACGAGCAGTACTTC. It translates to CSVVSGYEQYF.

The V call is TRBV18, the J call TRBJ1-2, with D tentatively TRBD1 (6 bases). This CDR3 contains 13 residues. V was clipped by 3 bases and J by 8 bases, with 13 bases between them. Germline CDR1 reads KGHSH; CDR2 reads LQKENI. CDR3 coding DNA: TGTGCCAGCTCACCCGACAGGCCCAGAGGCTACACCTTC. This sequence encodes CASSPDRPRGYTF. The full variable domain, completed using reference TRBV18 and TRBJ1-2, is NAGVMQNPRHLVRRRGQEARLRCSPMKGHSHVYWYRQLPEEGLKFMVYLQKENIIDESGMPKERFSAEFPKEGPSILRIQQVVRGDSAAYFCASSPDRPRGYTFGSGTRLTVV.

J is TRBJ2-7 and V is TRBV7-2; D is possibly TRBD2 (5 bases). Trimming took 4 bases from V and 0 from J, leaving 22 bases between them. CDR3 size: 18 residues. CDR1 is SGHTA, CDR2 FQGNSA, per germline. CDR3 sequence: CASSSNLEGVSSSYEQYF. The CDR3 DNA sequence: TGTGCCAGCAGCTCGAACCTAGAGGGAGTATCCAGCTCCTACGAGCAGTACTTC.

V gene TRBV3-1 (or the pseudogene TRBV3-2) combines with J gene TRBJ1-5, with TRBD1 matching 7 bases. With V trimmed by 2 bases and J by 5 bases, 3 bases remained unmatched. The CDR3 contains 14 residues. Germline V lookup: CDR1 LGHDT, CDR2 YNNKEL (reference sequence). Here the CDR3 reads CASSQSDRDQPQHF. The DNA for the CDR3 is TGTGCCAGCAGCCAAAGTGACAGGGATCAGCCCCAGCATTTT.

CDR3 in DNA: TGTGCCAGCATGCCCCATGGGGGGAGCAGAGGTGAGCAGTTCTTC. This translates into CASMPHGGSRGEQFF. This chain links TRBV5-4 with TRBJ2-1, with D perhaps TRBD2 (6 bases). The CDR3 loop spans 15 amino acids. Germline values: CDR1 SGHNT, CDR2 YYREEE (reference sequence). With 6 bases removed from V and 9 bases from J, the gap between germline ends came to 22 bases.

The J gene is TRBJ2-3, the V gene TRBV12-3 or TRBV12-4; D remains unclear. V shed 6 bases and J shed 5 bases, with 9 bases lying between them. The CDR3 totals 12 residues. In DNA form, the CDR3 reads TGTGCCAGCAGACCTACGGGAGATACGCAGTATTTT. It encodes CASRPTGDTQYF.

The V gene is TRBV5-1, the J gene TRBJ2-7, with 8 positions matching TRBD1. The CDR3 extends over 14 amino acids. V lost 4 bases, J lost 2 bases, and 5 bases stayed unmatched. Germline V gene sequence: CDR1 SGHRS, CDR2 YFSETQ. CDR3 protein: CASSAQGAAYEQYF. In DNA, the CDR3 is TGCGCCAGCAGCGCCCAGGGGGCGGCCTACGAGCAGTACTTC. Supplemented by reference TRBV5-1 and TRBJ2-7, the full variable domain reads KAGVTQTPRYLIKTRGQQVTLSCSPISGHRSVSWYQQTPGQGLQFLFEYFSETQRNKGNFPGRFSGRQFSNSRSEMNVSTLELGDSALYLCASSAQGAAYEQYFGPGTRLTVT.

This clone was observed a few times. The chain is built from TRBV19 and TRBJ1-5; D perhaps matches TRBD1 (5 bases). V was shortened by 3 bases and J by 1 base, with 13 bases between the two germline ends. This CDR3 is 16 amino acids long. Per the germline V gene, CDR1 is LNHDA and CDR2 is SQIVND (reference sequence). DNA of the CDR3: TGTGCCAGTAGTATTCAGTTGGCAGGGAGCAATCAGCCCCAGCATTTT. Residues: CASSIQLAGSNQPQHF.

This chain joins TRBV6-5 and TRBJ2-3; D might be TRBD2 (6 bases). V was cut by 5 bases and J by 0 bases, with 9 bases left in between. This CDR3 has 14 amino acids. CDR1 MNHEY and CDR2 SVGAGI come from the germline V gene. The CDR3 DNA reads TGTGCCAGCAGTCTGACTAGGAGCACAGATACGCAGTATTTT. The encoded protein is CASSLTRSTDTQYF.

This rearrangement joins TRBV4-1 to TRBJ2-7; D ambiguous. The CDR3 length is 13 residues. The germline gives CDR1 MGHRA, CDR2 YSYEKL. Trimming pared 2 bases from V and 4 bases from J, leaving 9 bases between. The CDR3 loop reads CASSQFQGYEQYF. In DNA form, the CDR3 reads TGCGCCAGCAGCCAATTTCAAGGGTACGAGCAGTACTTC.

In nucleotides, the CDR3 is TGTGCCAGCAGCTTAAAACAGGGGGGAGATACGCAGTATTTT. It yields the protein CASSLKQGGDTQYF. This rearrangement joins TRBV5-4 to TRBJ2-3, with TRBD1 matching over 8 bases. With V trimmed by 2 bases and J by 5 bases, 4 bases remained unmatched. The CDR3 is made up of 14 amino acids. Germline CDR1 is SGHNT and CDR2 is YYREEE (reference sequence).

Regarding this clone: Its ends do not fully match the called genes, so a read error is possible. This chain uses TRBV7-7 with TRBJ2-5, with a possible D match to TRBD2 (6 bases). The CDR3 totals 15 residues. In germline, CDR1 is SSHAT, CDR2 FNYEAQ (reference sequence). The DNA for the CDR3 is TGTGCTAGCAGCTTGATCACGGGAGCTCAAGAGACCCAGTACTTC. This sequence encodes CASSLITGAQETQYF.